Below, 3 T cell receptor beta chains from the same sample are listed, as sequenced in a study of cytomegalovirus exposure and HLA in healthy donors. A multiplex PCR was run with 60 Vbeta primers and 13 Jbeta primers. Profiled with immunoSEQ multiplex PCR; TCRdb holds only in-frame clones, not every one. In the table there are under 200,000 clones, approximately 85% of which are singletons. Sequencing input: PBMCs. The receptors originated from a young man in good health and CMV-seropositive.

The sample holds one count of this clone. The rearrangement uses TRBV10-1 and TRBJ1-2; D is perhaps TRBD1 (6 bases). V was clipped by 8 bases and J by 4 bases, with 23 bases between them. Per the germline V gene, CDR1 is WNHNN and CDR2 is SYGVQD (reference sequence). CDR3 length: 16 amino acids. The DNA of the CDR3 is TGCGCCAGCTGCAATCGGAGTGGACAGTACTTCTATGGCTACACCTTC. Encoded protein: CASCNRSGQYFYGYTF.

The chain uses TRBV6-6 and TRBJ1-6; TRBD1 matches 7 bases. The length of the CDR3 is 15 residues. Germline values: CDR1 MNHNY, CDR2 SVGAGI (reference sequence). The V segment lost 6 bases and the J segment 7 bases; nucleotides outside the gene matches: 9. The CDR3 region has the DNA TGTGCCAGCAGGTCGGACAGGAGCATCAATTCACCCCTCCACTTT. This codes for CASRSDRSINSPLHF.

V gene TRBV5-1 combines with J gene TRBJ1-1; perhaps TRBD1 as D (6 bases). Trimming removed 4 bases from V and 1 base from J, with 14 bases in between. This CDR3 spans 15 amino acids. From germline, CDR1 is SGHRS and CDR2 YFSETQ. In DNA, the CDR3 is TGCGCCAGCAGCGTCCAGGGGTTCGGGAACACTGAAGCTTTCTTT. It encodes CASSVQGFGNTEAFF.